This paragraph reports one T cell receptor beta chain. Its antigen is undetermined. PCR was performed a second time for roughly 7 to 12 cycles using a sample-barcoded 5' primer and a J-beta primer mix. Each CDR3 protein gets one entry after TCRdb re-called the 5' RACE reads with MiXCR. The sample carries about 720,000 distinct CDR3 sequences, 25% recorded once. Germline CDR1 LNHNV, CDR2 YYDKDF (reference sequence). The CDR3 covers 15 residues. Trimming removed 3 bases from V and 3 bases from J, with 11 bases in between. The entry originates in a study of blood T cells in healthy people across ages. Study observations and caveats: The long-lived group displayed more naive CD4+ cells, plus higher diversity, than the aged donors did. Naive T cell percentage strongly correlated with TCR beta diversity.

These sequences were also reported in another study, on T cells of mothers and their children. That work adds: Per child, 3 million or so TCR beta CDR3 reads were obtained, against over 9 million per mother. Related and unrelated pairs show similar shaping of TCR recombination output by thymic selection.

The chain carries TRBV15 and TRBJ1-4, with unresolved D. The TCR was taken from a boy aged 5 to 17 in good health. The source material was blood. CDR3 sequence (DNA): TGTGCCACCAGCAGGGCCAGACACCCTAATGAAAAACTGTTTTTT. It specifies CATSRARHPNEKLFF.